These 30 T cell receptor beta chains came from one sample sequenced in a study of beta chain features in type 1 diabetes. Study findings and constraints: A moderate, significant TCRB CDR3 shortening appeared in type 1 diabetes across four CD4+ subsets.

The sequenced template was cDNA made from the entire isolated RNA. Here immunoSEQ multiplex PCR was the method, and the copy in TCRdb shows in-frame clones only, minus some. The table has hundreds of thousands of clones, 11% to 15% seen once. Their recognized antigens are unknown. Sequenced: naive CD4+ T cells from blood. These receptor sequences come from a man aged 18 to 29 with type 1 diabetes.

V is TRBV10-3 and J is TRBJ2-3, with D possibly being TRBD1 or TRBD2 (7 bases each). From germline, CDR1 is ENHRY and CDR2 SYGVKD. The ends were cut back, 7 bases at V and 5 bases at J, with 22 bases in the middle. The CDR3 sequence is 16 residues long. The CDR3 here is CAITRREGARGDTQYF. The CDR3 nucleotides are TGTGCCATCACCCGAAGGGAGGGGGCCCGGGGAGATACGCAGTATTTT.

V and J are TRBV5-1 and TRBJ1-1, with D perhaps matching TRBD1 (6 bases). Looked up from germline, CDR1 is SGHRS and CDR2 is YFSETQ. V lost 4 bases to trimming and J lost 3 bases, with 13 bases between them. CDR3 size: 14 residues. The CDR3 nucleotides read TGCGCCAGCAGCCCCAGGGGTAGGGACACTGAAGCTTTCTTT. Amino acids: CASSPRGRDTEAFF.

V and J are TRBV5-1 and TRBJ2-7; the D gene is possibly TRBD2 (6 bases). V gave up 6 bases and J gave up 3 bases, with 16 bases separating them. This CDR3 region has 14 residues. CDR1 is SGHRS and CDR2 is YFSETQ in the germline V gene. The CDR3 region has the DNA TGCGCCAGCACCGGGGGAGCAGCGGGCTACGAGCAGTACTTC. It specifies CASTGGAAGYEQYF.

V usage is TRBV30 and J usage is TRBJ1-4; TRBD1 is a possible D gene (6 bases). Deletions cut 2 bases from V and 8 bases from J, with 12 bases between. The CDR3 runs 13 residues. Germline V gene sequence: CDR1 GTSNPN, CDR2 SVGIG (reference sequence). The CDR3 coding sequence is TGTGCCTGGAGTAGGGACCAGGGGGAAAAACTGTTTTTT. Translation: CAWSRDQGEKLFF.

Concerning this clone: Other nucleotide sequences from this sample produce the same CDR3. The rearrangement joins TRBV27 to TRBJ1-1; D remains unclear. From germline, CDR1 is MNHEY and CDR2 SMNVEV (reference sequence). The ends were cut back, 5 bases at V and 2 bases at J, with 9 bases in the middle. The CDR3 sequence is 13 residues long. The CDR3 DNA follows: TGTGCCAGCAGTCTTCTAAAAAACACTGAAGCTTTCTTT. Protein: CASSLLKNTEAFF.

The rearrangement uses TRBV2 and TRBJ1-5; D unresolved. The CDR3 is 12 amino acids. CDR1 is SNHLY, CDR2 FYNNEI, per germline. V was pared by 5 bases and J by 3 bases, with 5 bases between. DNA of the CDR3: TGTGCCAGCAGTCTCGACAATCAGCCCCAGCATTTT. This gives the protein CASSLDNQPQHF.

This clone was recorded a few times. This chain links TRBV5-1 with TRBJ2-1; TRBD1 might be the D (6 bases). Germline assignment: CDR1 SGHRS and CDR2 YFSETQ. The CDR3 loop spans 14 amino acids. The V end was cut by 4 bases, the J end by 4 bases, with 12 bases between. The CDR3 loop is CASSVGQGYNEQFF. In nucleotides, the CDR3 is TGCGCCAGCAGCGTGGGACAAGGATACAATGAGCAGTTCTTC.

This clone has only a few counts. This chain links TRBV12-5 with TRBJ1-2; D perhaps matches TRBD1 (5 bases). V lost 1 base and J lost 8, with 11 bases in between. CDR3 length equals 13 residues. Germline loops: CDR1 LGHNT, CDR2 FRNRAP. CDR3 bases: TGTGCTAGTGGTTTGGCCGGCGGGGGAGGCTACACCTTC. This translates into CASGLAGGGGYTF.

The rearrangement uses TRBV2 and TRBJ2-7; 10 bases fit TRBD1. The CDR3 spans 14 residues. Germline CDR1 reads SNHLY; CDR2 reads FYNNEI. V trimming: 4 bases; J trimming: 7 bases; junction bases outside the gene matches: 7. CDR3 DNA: TGTGCCAGCAGTGCAAGACAGGGGGCACGAGAGCAGTACTTC. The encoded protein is CASSARQGAREQYF.

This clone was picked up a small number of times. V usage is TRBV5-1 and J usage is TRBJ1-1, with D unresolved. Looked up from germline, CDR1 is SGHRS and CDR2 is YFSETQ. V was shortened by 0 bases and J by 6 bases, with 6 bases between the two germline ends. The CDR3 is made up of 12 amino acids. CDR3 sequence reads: CASSLGAAEAFF. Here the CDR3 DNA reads TGCGCCAGCAGCTTGGGGGCGGCTGAAGCTTTCTTT.

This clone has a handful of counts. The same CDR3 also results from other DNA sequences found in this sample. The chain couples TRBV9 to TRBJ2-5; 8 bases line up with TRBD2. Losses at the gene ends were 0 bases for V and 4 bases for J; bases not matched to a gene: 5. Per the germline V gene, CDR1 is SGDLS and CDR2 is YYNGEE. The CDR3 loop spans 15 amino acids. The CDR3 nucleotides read TGTGCCAGCAGCGTAGAGGGTCTAGCGGGAGAGACCCAGTACTTC. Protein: CASSVEGLAGETQYF.

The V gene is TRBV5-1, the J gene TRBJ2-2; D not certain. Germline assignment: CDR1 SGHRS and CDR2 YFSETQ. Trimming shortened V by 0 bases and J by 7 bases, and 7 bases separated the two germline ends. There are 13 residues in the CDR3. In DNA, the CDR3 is TGCGCCAGCAGCTTGGAAAAGGACGGGGAGCTGTTTTTT. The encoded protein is CASSLEKDGELFF.

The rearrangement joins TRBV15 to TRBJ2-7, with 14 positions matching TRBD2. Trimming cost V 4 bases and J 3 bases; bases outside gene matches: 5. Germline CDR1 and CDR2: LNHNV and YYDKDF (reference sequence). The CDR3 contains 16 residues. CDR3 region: CATSKGGLAGVYEQYF. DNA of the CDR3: TGTGCCACCAGCAAAGGGGGACTAGCGGGAGTCTACGAGCAGTACTTC.

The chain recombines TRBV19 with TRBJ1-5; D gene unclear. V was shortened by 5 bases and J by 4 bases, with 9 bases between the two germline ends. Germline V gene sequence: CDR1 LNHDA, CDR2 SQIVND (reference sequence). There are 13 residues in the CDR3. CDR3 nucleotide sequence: TGTGCCAGTAGTGGGCACCCGAATCAGCCCCAGCATTTT. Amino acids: CASSGHPNQPQHF.

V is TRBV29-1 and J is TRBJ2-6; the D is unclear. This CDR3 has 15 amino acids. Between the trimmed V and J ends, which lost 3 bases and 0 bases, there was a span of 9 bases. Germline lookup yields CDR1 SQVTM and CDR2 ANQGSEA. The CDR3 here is CSVDYQVSGANVLTF. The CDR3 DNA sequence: TGCAGCGTTGATTACCAAGTCTCTGGGGCCAACGTCCTGACTTTC.

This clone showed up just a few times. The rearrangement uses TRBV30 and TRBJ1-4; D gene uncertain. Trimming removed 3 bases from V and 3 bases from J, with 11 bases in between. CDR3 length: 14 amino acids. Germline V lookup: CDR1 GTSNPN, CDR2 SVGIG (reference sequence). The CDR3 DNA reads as TGTGCCTGGAGCGTCCGGAAACCTAATGAAAAACTGTTTTTT. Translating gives CAWSVRKPNEKLFF.

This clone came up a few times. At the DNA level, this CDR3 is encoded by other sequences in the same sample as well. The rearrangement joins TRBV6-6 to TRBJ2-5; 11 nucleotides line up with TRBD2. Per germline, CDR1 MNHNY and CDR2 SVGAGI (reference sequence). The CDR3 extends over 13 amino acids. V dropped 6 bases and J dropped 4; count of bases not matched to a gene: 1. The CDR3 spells CASRLAGGETQYF. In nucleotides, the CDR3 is TGTGCCAGCAGGCTAGCGGGGGGAGAGACCCAGTACTTC.

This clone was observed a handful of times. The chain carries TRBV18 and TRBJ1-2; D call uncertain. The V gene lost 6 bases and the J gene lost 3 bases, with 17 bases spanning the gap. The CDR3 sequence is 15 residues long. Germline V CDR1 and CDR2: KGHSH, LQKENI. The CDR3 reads CASSADLGDYYGYTF. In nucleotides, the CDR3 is TGTGCCAGCTCCGCCGATCTGGGTGATTACTATGGCTACACCTTC.

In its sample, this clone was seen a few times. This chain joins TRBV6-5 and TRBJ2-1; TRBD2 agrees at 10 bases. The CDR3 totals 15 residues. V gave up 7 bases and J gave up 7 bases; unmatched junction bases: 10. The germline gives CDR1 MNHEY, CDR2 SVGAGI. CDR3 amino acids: CASTPSGGAVNEQFF. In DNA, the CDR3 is TGTGCCAGCACCCCCAGCGGGGGGGCCGTGAATGAGCAGTTCTTC.

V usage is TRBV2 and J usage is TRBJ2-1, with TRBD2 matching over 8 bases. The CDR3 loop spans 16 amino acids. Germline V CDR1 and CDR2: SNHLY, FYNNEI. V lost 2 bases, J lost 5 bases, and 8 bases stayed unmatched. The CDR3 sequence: CASSEYRTSRNNEQFF. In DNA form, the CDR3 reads TGTGCCAGCAGTGAATATCGGACTAGCAGAAACAATGAGCAGTTCTTC.

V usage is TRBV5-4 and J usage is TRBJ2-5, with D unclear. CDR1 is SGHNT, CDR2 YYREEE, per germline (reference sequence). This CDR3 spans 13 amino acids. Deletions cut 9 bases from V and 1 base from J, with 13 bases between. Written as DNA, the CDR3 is TGTGCCACCAAGAGAGACATCCAAGAGACCCAGTACTTC. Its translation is CATKRDIQETQYF.

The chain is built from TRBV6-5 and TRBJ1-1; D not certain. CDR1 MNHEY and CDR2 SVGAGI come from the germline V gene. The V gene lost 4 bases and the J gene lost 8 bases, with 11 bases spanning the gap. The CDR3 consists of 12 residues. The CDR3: CASSSGPLEAFF. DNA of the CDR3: TGTGCCAGCAGTTCAGGACCTCTCGAAGCTTTCTTT.

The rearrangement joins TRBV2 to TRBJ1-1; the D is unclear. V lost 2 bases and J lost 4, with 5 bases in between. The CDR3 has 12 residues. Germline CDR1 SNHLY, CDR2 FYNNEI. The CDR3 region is CASSESGTEAFF. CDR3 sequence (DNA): TGTGCCAGCAGTGAAAGCGGCACTGAAGCTTTCTTT.

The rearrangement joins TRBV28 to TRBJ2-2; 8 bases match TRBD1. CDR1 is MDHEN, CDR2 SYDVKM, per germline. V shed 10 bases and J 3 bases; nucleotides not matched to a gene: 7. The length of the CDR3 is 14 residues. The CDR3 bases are TGTGCCAACCCCCCAGGGGGCTACACCGGGGAGCTGTTTTTT. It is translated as CANPPGGYTGELFF.

The CDR3 region is CSVELSYEQYF. The CDR3 DNA reads as TGCAGCGTTGAGCTCAGTTACGAGCAGTACTTC. The chain is built from TRBV29-1 and TRBJ2-7; D is ambiguous. The V gene's germline CDR1 is SQVTM and CDR2 ANQGSEA. V gave up 3 bases and J gave up 4 bases, with 7 bases separating them. The CDR3 extends over 11 amino acids.

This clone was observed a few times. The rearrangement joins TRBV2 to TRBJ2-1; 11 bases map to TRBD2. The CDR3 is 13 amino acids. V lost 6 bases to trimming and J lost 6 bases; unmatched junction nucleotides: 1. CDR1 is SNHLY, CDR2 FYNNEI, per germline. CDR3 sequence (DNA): TGTGCCAGCAGGCTAGCGGGAGGCAATGAGCAGTTCTTC. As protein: CASRLAGGNEQFF.

The CDR3 here is CASSLIPREETQYF. DNA of the CDR3: TGTGCCAGCAGCTTAATCCCCAGGGAAGAGACCCAGTACTTC. This chain uses TRBV7-3 with TRBJ2-5; tentatively, D is TRBD1 (5 bases). V lost 1 base and J lost 3, with 9 bases in between. The CDR3 is 14 residues long. CDR1 is SGHTA and CDR2 is FQGTGA in the germline V gene.

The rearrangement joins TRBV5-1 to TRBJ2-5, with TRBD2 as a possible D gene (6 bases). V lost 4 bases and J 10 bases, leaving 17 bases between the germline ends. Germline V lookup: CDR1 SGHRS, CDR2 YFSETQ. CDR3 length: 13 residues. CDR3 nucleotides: TGCGCCAGCAGCATGACCGGGGAGGAGGGCCAGTACTTC. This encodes CASSMTGEEGQYF.

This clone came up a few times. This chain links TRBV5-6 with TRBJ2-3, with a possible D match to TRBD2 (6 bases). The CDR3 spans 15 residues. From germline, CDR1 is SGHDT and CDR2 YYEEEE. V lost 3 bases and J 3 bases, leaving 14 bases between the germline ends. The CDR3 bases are TGTGCCAGCAGCTCGCCGGGACTGGTTACAGATACGCAGTATTTT. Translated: CASSSPGLVTDTQYF.

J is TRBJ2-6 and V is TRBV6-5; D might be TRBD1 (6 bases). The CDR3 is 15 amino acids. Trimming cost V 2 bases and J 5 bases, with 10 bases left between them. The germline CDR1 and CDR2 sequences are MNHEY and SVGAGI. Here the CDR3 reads CASSYNGDRANVLTF. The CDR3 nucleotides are TGTGCCAGCAGTTACAACGGGGACAGGGCCAACGTCCTGACTTTC.